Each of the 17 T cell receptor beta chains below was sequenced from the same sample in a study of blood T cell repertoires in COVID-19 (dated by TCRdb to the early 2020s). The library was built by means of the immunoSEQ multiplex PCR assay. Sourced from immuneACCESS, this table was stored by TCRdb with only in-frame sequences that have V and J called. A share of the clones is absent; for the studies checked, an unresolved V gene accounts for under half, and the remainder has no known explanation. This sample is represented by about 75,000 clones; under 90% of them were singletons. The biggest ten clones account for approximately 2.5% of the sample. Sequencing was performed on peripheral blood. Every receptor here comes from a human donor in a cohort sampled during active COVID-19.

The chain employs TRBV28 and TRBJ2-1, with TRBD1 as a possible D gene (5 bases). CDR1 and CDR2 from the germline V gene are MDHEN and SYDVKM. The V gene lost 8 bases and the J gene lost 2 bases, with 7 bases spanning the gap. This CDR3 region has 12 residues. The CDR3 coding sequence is TGTGCCAGCGGCAGGGCCTACAATGAGCAGTTCTTC. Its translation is CASGRAYNEQFF.

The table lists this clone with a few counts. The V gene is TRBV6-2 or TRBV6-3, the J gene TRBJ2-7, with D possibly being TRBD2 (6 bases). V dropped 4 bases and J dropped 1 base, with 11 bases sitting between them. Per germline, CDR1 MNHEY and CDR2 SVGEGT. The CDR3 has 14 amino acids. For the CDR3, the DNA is TGTGCCAGCAGTTTCGGGACTGGATCCTACGAGCAGTACTTC. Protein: CASSFGTGSYEQYF.

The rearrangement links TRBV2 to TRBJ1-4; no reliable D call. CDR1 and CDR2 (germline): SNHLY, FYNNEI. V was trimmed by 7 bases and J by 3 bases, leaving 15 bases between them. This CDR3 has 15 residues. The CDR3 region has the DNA TGTGCCAGCACTCTGACACAGATACCTAATGAAAAACTGTTTTTT. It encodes CASTLTQIPNEKLFF.

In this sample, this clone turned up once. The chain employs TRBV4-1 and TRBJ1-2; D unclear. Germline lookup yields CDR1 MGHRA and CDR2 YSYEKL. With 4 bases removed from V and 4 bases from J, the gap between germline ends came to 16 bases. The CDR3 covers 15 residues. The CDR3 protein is CASSRRGQASYGYTF. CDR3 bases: TGCGCCAGCAGCCGACGAGGGCAGGCCTCCTATGGCTACACCTTC.

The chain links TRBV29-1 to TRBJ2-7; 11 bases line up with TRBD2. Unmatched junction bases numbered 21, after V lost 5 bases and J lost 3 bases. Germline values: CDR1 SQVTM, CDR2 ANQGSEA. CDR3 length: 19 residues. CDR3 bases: TGCAGCGTTCTAGGCGGGCTAGCGGGGGGAAAGAAGCTCCTCTACGAGCAGTACTTC. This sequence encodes CSVLGGLAGGKKLLYEQYF.

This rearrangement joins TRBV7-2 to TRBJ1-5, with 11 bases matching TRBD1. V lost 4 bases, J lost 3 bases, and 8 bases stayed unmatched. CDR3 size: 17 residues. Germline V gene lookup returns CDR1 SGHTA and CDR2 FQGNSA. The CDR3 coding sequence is TGTGCCAGCAGCTATTTCGGACAGGGGGCGCCCAATCAGCCCCAGCATTTT. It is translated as CASSYFGQGAPNQPQHF.

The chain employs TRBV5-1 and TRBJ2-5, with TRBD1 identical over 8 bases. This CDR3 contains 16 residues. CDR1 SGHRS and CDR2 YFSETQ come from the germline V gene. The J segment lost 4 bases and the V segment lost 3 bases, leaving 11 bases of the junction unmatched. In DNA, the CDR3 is TGCGCCAGCAGCTCGAGCCCGGCAGGGGGCGGAGAGACCCAGTACTTC. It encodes CASSSSPAGGGETQYF.

The CDR3 sequence is CASSRRLSGQGEKLFF. The CDR3 region has the DNA TGTGCCAGCAGCCGAAGACTCTCAGGGCAGGGGGAAAAACTGTTTTTT. The chain employs TRBV25-1 and TRBJ1-4; D is perhaps TRBD1 (6 bases). Per germline, CDR1 MGHDK and CDR2 SYGVNS. V was clipped by 6 bases and J by 8 bases, with 22 bases between them. This CDR3 is built from 16 residues.

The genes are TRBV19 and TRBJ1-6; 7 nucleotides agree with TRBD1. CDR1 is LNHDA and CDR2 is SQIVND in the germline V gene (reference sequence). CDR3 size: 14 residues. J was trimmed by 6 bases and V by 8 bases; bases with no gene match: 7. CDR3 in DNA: TGTGCCAGTGTATCGACAGGGAGTAATTCACCCCTCCACTTT. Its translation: CASVSTGSNSPLHF.

The chain's CDR3 is CASSPGHRPNYGYTF. CDR3 bases: TGTGCCAGCAGTCCGGGACACCGGCCTAACTATGGCTACACCTTC. The rearrangement uses TRBV6-5 and TRBJ1-2, with D maybe TRBD1 (6 bases). Per the germline V gene, CDR1 is MNHEY and CDR2 is SVGAGI. Trimming removed 5 bases at V and 0 bases at J, with 13 bases between. This CDR3 is 15 amino acids long.

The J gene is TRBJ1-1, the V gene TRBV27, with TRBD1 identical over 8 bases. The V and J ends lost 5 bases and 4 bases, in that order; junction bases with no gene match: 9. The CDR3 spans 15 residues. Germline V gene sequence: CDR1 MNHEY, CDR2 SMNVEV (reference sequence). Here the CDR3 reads CASSRRTQGATEAFF. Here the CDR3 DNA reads TGTGCCAGCAGTCGCCGAACGCAGGGGGCCACTGAAGCTTTCTTT.

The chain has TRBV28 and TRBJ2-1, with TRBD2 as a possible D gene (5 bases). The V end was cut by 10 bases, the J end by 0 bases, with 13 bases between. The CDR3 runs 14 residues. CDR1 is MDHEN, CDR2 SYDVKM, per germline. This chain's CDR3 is CATTERSSYNEQFF. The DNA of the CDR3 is TGTGCCACCACCGAGCGGAGCTCCTACAATGAGCAGTTCTTC.

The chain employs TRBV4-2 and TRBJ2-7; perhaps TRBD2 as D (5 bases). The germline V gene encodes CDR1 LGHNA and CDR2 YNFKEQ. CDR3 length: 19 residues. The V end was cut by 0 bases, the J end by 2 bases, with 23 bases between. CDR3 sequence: CASSQDPGKRTEITYEQYF. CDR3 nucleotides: TGTGCCAGCAGCCAAGATCCAGGAAAGCGGACGGAAATTACCTACGAGCAGTACTTC.

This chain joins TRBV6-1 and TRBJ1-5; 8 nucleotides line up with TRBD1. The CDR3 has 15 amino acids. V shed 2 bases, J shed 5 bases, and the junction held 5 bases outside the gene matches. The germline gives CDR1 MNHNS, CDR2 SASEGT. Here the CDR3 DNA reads TGTGCCAGCAGTGAACTGTCAGGGGGCCATCAGCCCCAGCATTTT. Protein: CASSELSGGHQPQHF.

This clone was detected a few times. This CDR3 reads CASSLVPQGGYEQYF. DNA for the CDR3: TGTGCCAGCAGCTTAGTCCCACAGGGGGGCTACGAGCAGTACTTC. The chain links TRBV7-2 to TRBJ2-7, with TRBD1 identical over 8 bases. The CDR3 extends over 15 amino acids. V was clipped by 1 base and J by 3 bases; unmatched bases: 5. Germline V gene lookup returns CDR1 SGHTA and CDR2 FQGNSA. Together with reference TRBV7-2 and TRBJ2-7, the CDR3 gives the full variable domain: GAGVSQSPSNKVTEKGKDVELRCDPISGHTALYWYRQSLGQGLEFLIYFQGNSAPDKSGLPSDRFSAERTGGSVSTLTIQRTQQEDSAVYLCASSLVPQGGYEQYFGPGTRLTVT.

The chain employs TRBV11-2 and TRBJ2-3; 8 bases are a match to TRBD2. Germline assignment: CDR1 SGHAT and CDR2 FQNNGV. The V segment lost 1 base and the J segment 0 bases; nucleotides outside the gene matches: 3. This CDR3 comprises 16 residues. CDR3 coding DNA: TGTGCCAGCAGCTTAGTGGCTAGCGGGAGCACAGATACGCAGTATTTT. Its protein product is CASSLVASGSTDTQYF.

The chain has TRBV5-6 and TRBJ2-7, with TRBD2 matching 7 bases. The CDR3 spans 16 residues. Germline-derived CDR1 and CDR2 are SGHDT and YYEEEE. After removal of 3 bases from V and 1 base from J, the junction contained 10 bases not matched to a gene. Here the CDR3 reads CASSSPEAGSSYEQYF. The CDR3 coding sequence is TGTGCCAGCAGCTCTCCCGAAGCGGGATCGTCCTACGAGCAGTACTTC. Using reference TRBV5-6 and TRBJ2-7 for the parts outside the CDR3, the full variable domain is DAGVTQSPTHLIKTRGQQVTLRCSPKSGHDTVSWYQQALGQGPQFIFQYYEEEERQRGNFPDRFSGHQFPNYSSELNVNALLLGDSALYLCASSSPEAGSSYEQYFGPGTRLTVT.